This note documents a single TCR beta chain sequence. CDR3 length: 15 amino acids. After removal of 5 bases from V and 10 bases from J, the junction contained 12 bases not matched to a gene. CDR1 SGHTA and CDR2 FQGTGA come from the germline V gene. Original analysis: Nucleated cell number was recorded as an estimate derived from reference gene primer amplification. Libraries were prepared by immunoSEQ multiplex PCR; TCRdb keeps only in-frame clonotypes and omits some of them. The D gene and trimming were derived from the DNA, and the V and J assignments and clone size from that table. The sample holds hundreds of thousands of clones, 82% seen once. The data stem from a study of blood T cell repertoires in COVID-19. As for the study in general: Acute and convalescent COVID-19 specimens originated in the United States, Italy and Spain. PBMCs, B-cell-depleted T cells, or T cells were the source of the cDNA or gDNA that made up the material.

The chain recombines TRBV7-3 with TRBJ2-1; 9 bases are shared with TRBD2. The source material was peripheral blood. This TCR was recovered from a woman in her sixties with active or convalescent COVID-19. The CDR3 nucleotides are TGTGCCAGCAGCCCCCGCGGACTAGCGCAGGCGGAGCAGTTCTTC. The encoded protein is CASSPRGLAQAEQFF.